This T cell receptor (beta chain) is drawn from a study of blood T cell repertoires in COVID-19. Study background: Sites across the United States, Italy and Spain contributed samples from acute and convalescent COVID-19. From T cells, B-cell-depleted T cells, or PBMCs came the material, which was cDNA or gDNA.

Per the original data handling: From reference gene primer amplification, estimates of nucleated cell counts were derived. The assay was immunoSEQ multiplex PCR, and TCRdb's table has in-frame clones only and misses some. V, J and clone size reflect that table, while D and trimming were determined from the DNA. This table has tens of thousands of clones, just over 85% appearing once. CDR1 is SGHRS and CDR2 is YFSETQ in the germline V gene. There are 15 residues in the CDR3. V was pared by 3 bases and J by 2 bases, with 12 bases between. Sequencing used peripheral blood. V and J are TRBV5-1 and TRBJ1-3; D may be TRBD1 (6 bases). This TCR was recovered from a woman of 80 years or more in a cohort sampled during active or convalescent COVID-19. The DNA of the CDR3 is TGCGCCAGCAGCTCCTCGACAGGCGCTGGAAACACCATATATTTT. Encoded protein: CASSSSTGAGNTIYF.